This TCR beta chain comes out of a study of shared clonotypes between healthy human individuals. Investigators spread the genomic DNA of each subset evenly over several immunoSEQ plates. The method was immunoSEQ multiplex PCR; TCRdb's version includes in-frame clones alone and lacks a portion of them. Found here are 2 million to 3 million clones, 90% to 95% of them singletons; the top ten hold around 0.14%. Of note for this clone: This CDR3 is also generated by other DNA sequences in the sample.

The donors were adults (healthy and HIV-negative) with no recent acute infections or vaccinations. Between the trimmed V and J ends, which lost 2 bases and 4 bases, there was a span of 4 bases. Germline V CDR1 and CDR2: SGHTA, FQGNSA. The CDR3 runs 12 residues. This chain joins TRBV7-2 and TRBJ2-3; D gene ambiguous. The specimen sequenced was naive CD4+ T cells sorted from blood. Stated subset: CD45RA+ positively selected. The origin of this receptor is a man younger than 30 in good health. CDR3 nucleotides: TGTGCCAGCAGCTTACTGTCAGATACGCAGTATTTT. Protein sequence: CASSLLSDTQYF.